The 25 T cell receptor beta chains given below trace back to one sample, sequenced in a study of OX40 agonist ivuxolimab in advanced cancers. Some clones are missing from TCRdb's copy, which holds only in-frame ones; the method was immunoSEQ multiplex PCR. The table lists 35,000 to 45,000 clones, around 91% of them singletons. The source material was CD4+ or CD8+ T cells sorted from blood, sampled in a trial of the OX40 agonist ivuxolimab. These receptors were obtained from an adult with an advanced solid tumor such as melanoma, head and neck, liver or kidney cancer.

The V and J genes are TRBV5-8 and TRBJ2-2; 8 bases match TRBD1. V trimming: 1 base; J trimming: 7 bases; junction bases outside the gene matches: 9. The CDR3 extends over 16 amino acids. Germline CDR1 and CDR2: SGHTS and YDEGEE. The CDR3 reads CASSLSGRGLIGELFF. The DNA for the CDR3 is TGTGCCAGCAGCTTGTCGGGCAGGGGGCTCATCGGGGAGCTGTTTTTT.

The chain has TRBV5-8 and TRBJ1-2; TRBD1 agrees at 9 bases. Germline V gene data show CDR1 as SGHTS and CDR2 as YDEGEE. Losses at the gene ends were 4 bases for V and 4 bases for J; bases not matched to a gene: 5. This CDR3 has 14 residues. CDR3 sequence: CASSADRGFYGYTF. Written as DNA, the CDR3 is TGTGCCAGCAGCGCCGACAGGGGGTTCTATGGCTACACCTTC.

The genes are TRBV9 and TRBJ2-3, with TRBD2 identical over 14 bases. V trimming: 4 bases; J trimming: 4 bases; junction bases outside the gene matches: 11. Germline loops: CDR1 SGDLS, CDR2 YYNGEE. The CDR3 covers 18 residues. CDR3 residues: CASSLGGLAGGTSDTQYF. The CDR3 nucleotides are TGTGCCAGCAGCCTAGGAGGACTAGCGGGGGGCACCTCAGATACGCAGTATTTT. The whole variable domain, remainder taken from reference TRBV9 and TRBJ2-3, is DSGVTQTPKHLITATGQRVTLRCSPRSGDLSVYWYQQSLDQGLQFLIQYYNGEERAKGNILERFSAQQFPDLHSELNLSSLELGDSALYFCASSLGGLAGGTSDTQYFGPGTRLTVL.

The J gene is TRBJ1-1, the V gene TRBV6-1; 7 nucleotides match TRBD1. CDR1 MNHNS and CDR2 SASEGT come from the germline V gene. CDR3 length equals 14 residues. V lost 6 bases to trimming and J lost 3 bases; unmatched junction nucleotides: 7. The CDR3 nucleotides are TGTGCCAGCAGCCACAGGGGCGAAGACACTGAAGCTTTCTTT. Protein sequence: CASSHRGEDTEAFF.

The chain uses TRBV2 and TRBJ2-1; perhaps TRBD1 as D (6 bases). The germline V gene has CDR1 SNHLY and CDR2 FYNNEI. CDR3 length equals 18 residues. Deletions cut 1 base from V and 1 base from J, with 17 bases between. The CDR3 reads CASSEVRQDSRSYNEQFF. The CDR3 coding sequence is TGTGCCAGCAGTGAAGTACGGCAGGACAGCAGGTCCTACAATGAGCAGTTCTTC.

Notes on this clone: The junction shows a germline mismatch at one end, possibly a read error. The chain is built from TRBV7-9 and TRBJ2-3, with 12 positions matching TRBD1. CDR3 length: 13 amino acids. The germline V gene has CDR1 SEHNR and CDR2 FQNEAQ (reference sequence). For the CDR3, the DNA is TGTGCCAGCAGCTTATTCGGGACAGGGGGCACGAATTTT. Protein product: CASSLFGTGGTNF.

The chain uses TRBV6-1 and TRBJ1-1; D is perhaps TRBD1 (6 bases). Germline V gene lookup returns CDR1 MNHNS and CDR2 SASEGT. The CDR3 has 15 residues. Trimming stripped 2 bases from V and 1 base from J, with 11 bases between. CDR3 sequence reads: CASSELRGGNTEAFF. CDR3 bases: TGTGCCAGCAGTGAACTCAGGGGCGGGAACACTGAAGCTTTCTTT.

This chain links TRBV28 with TRBJ2-3, with 11 bases matching TRBD1. The CDR3 loop spans 15 amino acids. Germline V gene sequence: CDR1 MDHEN, CDR2 SYDVKM. Germline trimming cut 7 bases from V and 4 bases from J; bases unmatched to any gene: 7. CDR3 amino acids: CASIPGQGAPDTQYF. The CDR3 coding sequence is TGTGCCAGCATTCCTGGACAGGGGGCCCCAGATACGCAGTATTTT.

The chain combines TRBV7-2 with TRBJ2-3; D remains unclear. The germline V gene encodes CDR1 SGHTA and CDR2 FQGNSA. The V end lost 5 bases, the J end lost 2 bases, and 14 bases lay between the germline ends. The CDR3 runs to 15 residues. The CDR3 DNA sequence: TGTGCCAGCAGCAAGGCGGTACCATACACAGATACGCAGTATTTT. Its protein product is CASSKAVPYTDTQYF. The full variable domain, rest sourced from reference TRBV7-2 and TRBJ2-3, is GAGVSQSPSNKVTEKGKDVELRCDPISGHTALYWYRQSLGQGLEFLIYFQGNSAPDKSGLPSDRFSAERTGGSVSTLTIQRTQQEDSAVYLCASSKAVPYTDTQYFGPGTRLTVL.

Only a few counts were recorded for this clone. The V gene is TRBV28, the J gene TRBJ2-3; the D gene is possibly TRBD2 (6 bases). The length of the CDR3 is 20 residues. Germline V gives CDR1 MDHEN, CDR2 SYDVKM. Trimming removed 2 bases at V and 0 bases at J, with 24 bases between. The CDR3 is CASSLPTPLAKKISTDTQYF. The CDR3 DNA is TGTGCCAGCAGTTTACCTACCCCGCTAGCGAAAAAAATAAGCACAGATACGCAGTATTTT.

This clone was observed a few times. The CDR3 DNA sequence: TGTGCCAGCAGTTTATACCGGGACGGATCCTACAATGAGCAGTTCTTC. Its translation is CASSLYRDGSYNEQFF. V and J are TRBV28 and TRBJ2-1, with D tentatively TRBD1 or TRBD2 (5 bases each). Per the germline V gene, CDR1 is MDHEN and CDR2 is SYDVKM. This CDR3 has 16 amino acids. Trimming pared 1 base from V and 1 base from J, leaving 11 bases between.

In its sample, this clone was seen once. The chain employs TRBV2 and TRBJ2-7; D is unresolved. Germline CDR1 and CDR2: SNHLY and FYNNEI. This CDR3 is 12 amino acids long. V was clipped by 1 base and J by 3 bases, with 4 bases between them. The DNA of the CDR3 is TGTGCCAGCAGTGAAGAGATCTACGAGCAGTACTTC. This codes for CASSEEIYEQYF. The full variable domain, with the rest looked up from reference TRBV2 and TRBJ2-7, is EPEVTQTPSHQVTQMGQEVILRCVPISNHLYFYWYRQILGQKVEFLVSFYNNEISEKSEIFDDQFSVERPDGSNFTLKIRSTKLEDSAMYFCASSEEIYEQYFGPGTRLTVT.

In its sample, this clone was seen once. This chain connects TRBV9 to TRBJ2-1; D is uncertain. Germline V lookup: CDR1 SGDLS, CDR2 YYNGEE. The CDR3 loop spans 13 amino acids. The V end was cut by 0 bases, the J end by 9 bases, with 10 bases between. In DNA, the CDR3 is TGTGCCAGCAGCGTAGTAGTTGGTGCTGAGCAGTTCTTC. It codes for CASSVVVGAEQFF.

In this sample, this clone turned up once. The rearrangement links TRBV7-8 to TRBJ2-7; D may be TRBD1 (6 bases). V was trimmed by 5 bases and J by 7 bases, leaving 12 bases between them. Germline V gene sequence: CDR1 SGHVS, CDR2 FQNEAQ. This CDR3 region has 12 residues. CDR3 nucleotides: TGTGCCAGCAGCCCAACAGGGATTGAGCAGTACTTC. Translation gives CASSPTGIEQYF.

The rearrangement links TRBV9 to TRBJ1-2; no reliable D call. The CDR3 consists of 13 residues. Trimming pared 0 bases from V and 8 bases from J, leaving 11 bases between. Germline values: CDR1 SGDLS, CDR2 YYNGEE. CDR3 amino acids: CASSVGGFEGYTF. Here the CDR3 DNA reads TGTGCCAGCAGCGTAGGGGGTTTCGAGGGCTACACCTTC. The full variable domain, in which reference TRBV9 and TRBJ1-2 provide the parts outside the CDR3, is DSGVTQTPKHLITATGQRVTLRCSPRSGDLSVYWYQQSLDQGLQFLIQYYNGEERAKGNILERFSAQQFPDLHSELNLSSLELGDSALYFCASSVGGFEGYTFGSGTRLTVV.

The chain links TRBV30 to TRBJ2-5; perhaps TRBD2 as D (6 bases). Germline values: CDR1 GTSNPN, CDR2 SVGIG (reference sequence). V gave up 3 bases and J gave up 9 bases, with 14 bases separating them. This CDR3 has 12 residues. This chain's CDR3 is CAWRPPWGAQYF. CDR3 in DNA: TGTGCCTGGAGGCCCCCATGGGGGGCCCAGTACTTC.

By frequency in the sample, this clone is medium-sized (0.01 to 0.1%). The chain joins TRBV6-1 to TRBJ1-3; possibly TRBD1 for D (6 bases). The CDR3 length is 14 residues. V lost 3 bases and J lost 7, with 13 bases in between. CDR1 MNHNS and CDR2 SASEGT come from the germline V gene. The CDR3 nucleotides are TGTGCCAGCAGTGACACAGGGAAGGTCAACACCATATATTTT. Protein product: CASSDTGKVNTIYF.

The chain is built from TRBV5-6 and TRBJ2-5; TRBD2 is a possible D gene (6 bases). Germline CDR1 reads SGHDT; CDR2 reads YYEEEE. V lost 5 bases to trimming and J lost 6 bases, with 17 bases between them. This CDR3 region has 14 residues. CDR3: CASRTWGDGQTQYF. The CDR3 nucleotides read TGTGCCAGCAGAACGTGGGGGGATGGACAGACCCAGTACTTC.

V gene TRBV18 combines with J gene TRBJ1-1; 9 nucleotides match TRBD1. CDR3 length: 14 residues. V lost 1 base to trimming and J lost 5 bases; unmatched junction nucleotides: 2. The germline V gene has CDR1 KGHSH and CDR2 LQKENI. CDR3 amino acids: CASSPRTGVTEAFF. The CDR3 coding sequence is TGTGCCAGCTCACCACGGACAGGGGTGACTGAAGCTTTCTTT.

The genes are TRBV6-1 and TRBJ2-3; possible D gene TRBD1, 6 bases. V shed 4 bases and J shed 1 base, with 12 bases lying between them. Germline V gene lookup returns CDR1 MNHNS and CDR2 SASEGT. The CDR3 runs to 15 residues. CDR3 sequence reads: CASSATGIGTDTQYF. The DNA for the CDR3 is TGTGCCAGCAGTGCCACAGGGATTGGCACAGATACGCAGTATTTT.

Written as DNA, the CDR3 is TGTGCCAGCAGCCCGGGTCCATCGGCAGATACGCAGTATTTT. Translation gives CASSPGPSADTQYF. The chain recombines TRBV5-4 with TRBJ2-3; no clear D gene. Looked up from germline, CDR1 is SGHNT and CDR2 is YYREEE (reference sequence). Trimming took 4 bases from V and 4 from J, leaving 13 bases between them. The CDR3 contains 14 residues.

The chain is built from TRBV19 and TRBJ2-7; a weak D match, TRBD1 (5 bases). Deletions cut 3 bases from V and 4 bases from J, with 13 bases between. Germline V gives CDR1 LNHDA, CDR2 SQIVND (reference sequence). The CDR3 loop spans 14 amino acids. The CDR3 nucleotides read TGTGCCAGTAGTATTCAAACAGGTCAATACGAGCAGTACTTC. It translates to CASSIQTGQYEQYF.

This clone has a handful of counts. J is TRBJ1-1 and V is TRBV5-1; D remains ambiguous. CDR1 and CDR2 from the germline V gene are SGHRS and YFSETQ. V lost 4 bases to trimming and J lost 3 bases, with 7 bases between them. The CDR3 loop spans 12 amino acids. The CDR3 loop reads CASSNRDTEAFF. The CDR3, as DNA: TGCGCCAGCAGCAACCGGGACACTGAAGCTTTCTTT.

This rearrangement joins TRBV28 to TRBJ1-4; D remains unclear. The germline V gene has CDR1 MDHEN and CDR2 SYDVKM. The CDR3 is made up of 15 amino acids. Between the trimmed V and J ends, which lost 6 bases and 8 bases, there was a span of 19 bases. CDR3 loop: CASSPGGPPREKLFF. The CDR3 DNA sequence: TGTGCCAGCAGCCCAGGTGGACCCCCGCGGGAAAAACTGTTTTTT. The full variable domain, rest sourced from reference TRBV28 and TRBJ1-4, is DVKVTQSSRYLVKRTGEKVFLECVQDMDHENMFWYRQDPGLGLRLIYFSYDVKMKEKGDIPEGYSVSREKKERFSLILESASTNQTSMYLCASSPGGPPREKLFFGSGTQLSVL.

V gene TRBV4-1 combines with J gene TRBJ2-2; TRBD1 agrees at 11 bases. Germline V CDR1 and CDR2: MGHRA, YSYEKL. With 4 bases clipped from V and 4 bases from J, the junction kept 8 bases outside the gene matches. CDR3 length equals 17 residues. This CDR3 reads CASSRGQGAGFTGELFF. The CDR3 DNA reads TGCGCCAGCAGCCGCGGACAGGGGGCGGGTTTCACCGGGGAGCTGTTTTTT.